This T cell receptor beta chain emerged from a study of T cells in Graves' hyperthyroidism and ophthalmopathy (dated by TCRdb to 2018 to 2020). Broadly, across the study: Peripheral blood was sampled at the time of initial diagnosis, prior to any treatment. To identify TCR V-J signatures that set the groups apart, the researchers used a discovery cohort of 100 patients, made up of fewer than 50 with Graves' ophthalmopathy and 57 with stable Graves' hyperthyroidism. An independent validation cohort of 18 to 20 hyperthyroidism patients and more than 15 patients who later progressed to ophthalmopathy tested prospective prediction of ophthalmopathy. The roughly 100 discovery patients were randomly split 7:3 into training and test sets. In roughly six Graves' hyperthyroidism patients, the study also compared T-cell repertoires from thyroid tissue with T-cell repertoires from blood. Following sampling, methimazole starting at 30 mg daily was given to hyperthyroidism patients, and high-dose intravenous methylprednisolone was given to ophthalmopathy patients. According to the paper, TCR Vbeta CDR3 sequencing was carried out on some 140 peripheral blood samples, which came from fewer than 50 ophthalmopathy, under 85 hyperthyroidism and roughly 17 progressor patients. Findings and caveats that apply to the study as a whole: Sample size was not statistically predetermined, and investigators were not blinded to group allocation. During validation, the model predicted progression to ophthalmopathy a median of roughly 7.1 months ahead of onset, with approximately 71% sensitivity and roughly 75% specificity. Most expanded thyroid clonotypes (frequency above 0.001) were also detected in blood, a finding suggesting that blood repertoires may reflect thyroid immune responses. A model built on a 13 V-J signature distinguished ophthalmopathy from stable hyperthyroidism, reaching about 88% sensitivity and about 81% specificity in cross-validation and 80%/75% in testing.

The TCR beta CDR3 regions were amplified from RNA transcripts. For the first round of RT-PCR on the TCR CDR3, the HTBI primer set was used together with the Qiagen OneStep RT-PCR kit. A second multiplex PCR round built the libraries, followed by size selection and purification. The libraries were sequenced on an Illumina HiSeq2000 using paired-end 100 bp reads. The study's own analysis went as follows. SOAPnuke was used to process the raw data, with reads discarded if the reads contained adapters or uncalled bases, had a mean Phred below 15, or lacked an exact constant-primer or identifier match. COPE v1.2.5 was used to merge the high-quality paired reads, and each unique nucleotide sequence was defined as a clonotype. MiTCR v1.1 was used to align the clonotypes against IMGT TRBV, TRBD and TRBJ reference segments. The analysis included only V-J combinations with a frequency above 0.0001, which together covered around 99% of the repertoires. A TCS score was defined as the ratio between F50 (clonal expansion) and ExV (chaos), using BLOSUM62-based TCRdist between CDR3 peptides within each V-J. Welch's t-statistics and random forest reduced around 520 V-J features to 10 to 15, which were used in a naive Bayes classifier (R e1071). The similarity between thyroid and blood repertoires was quantified using the Morisita-Horn index. TCRdb ran its own pipeline on the public reads, namely fastp trimming at Q25 and MiXCR clone calling, and kept in-frame beta chains. Rows with one shared CDR3 protein collapse into an entry with the most common genes and DNA. TCRdb, not the authors, supplied the V and J calls. This sample is represented by around 700,000 distinct CDR3 sequences; 35% of them were singletons. The ten largest clones add up to more than 25% of the sample.

The CDR3 measures 15 amino acids from cysteine to phenylalanine. The DNA shown is the 45-base CDR3, in frame from base 1. Taken from the germline V gene, the CDR1 and CDR2 loops are KGHDR and SFDVKD. V has 3 bases trimmed and J has 5 bases trimmed; junction bases matching no gene number 6. Many counts were recorded for this clonotype. Its antigen target is currently unknown. Qualities for individual bases were not recorded, and no much larger clone is one base off. A patient counted as having stable Graves' hyperthyroidism if no progression to ophthalmopathy occurred over 18 months of follow-up. Hyperthyroidism patients were newly diagnosed, with disease duration under 2 months, and aged 18 to 65 years. The study excluded patients with uncontrolled infections, other autoimmune diseases, pregnancy or lactation. Clinical symptoms, serum thyroxine and TRAb, thyroid ultrasound, and orbital computed tomography formed the basis for the diagnoses. Ficoll-Paque density gradient centrifugation was used to isolate PBMCs from under 11 ml of fresh peripheral blood. Total RNA was extracted using Trizol reagent, and RNA quality was assessed on an Agilent 2100 Bioanalyzer.

This sequence was found in a woman in her 40s with Graves' hyperthyroidism. Sequencing was done on a sample of blood. The chain is encoded by TRBV24-1 joined to TRBJ1-2; the junction holds 9 bases that match TRBD1. The encoded CDR3 is CATSDGTGPGYGYTF. The nucleotides read TGTGCCACCAGTGATGGGACAGGGCCGGGGTATGGCTACACCTTC.